This T cell receptor (beta chain) was profiled in a study of long-term antiretroviral therapy in people with HIV. Version v3.0 of the immunoSEQ assay ran at survey level. Assay used: immunoSEQ multiplex PCR; TCRdb lists only in-frame clones, some missing. The sample has roughly 30,000 clones, about 80% seen once; the top ten hold around 7.2%. The clonotype was recovered from a man aged 35 to 55 with HIV. The starting material was unsorted PBMCs, obtained 0.3 years after starting antiretroviral therapy.

Here the CDR3 reads CASSKGGYEQFF. The CDR3 nucleotides are TGTGCCAGCAGTAAAGGGGGATATGAGCAGTTCTTC. The rearrangement links TRBV25-1 to TRBJ2-1, with D possibly matching TRBD1 (6 bases). CDR1 is MGHDK and CDR2 is SYGVNS in the germline V gene. The V end lost 5 bases, the J end lost 8 bases, and 10 bases lay between the germline ends. The CDR3 contains 12 residues.